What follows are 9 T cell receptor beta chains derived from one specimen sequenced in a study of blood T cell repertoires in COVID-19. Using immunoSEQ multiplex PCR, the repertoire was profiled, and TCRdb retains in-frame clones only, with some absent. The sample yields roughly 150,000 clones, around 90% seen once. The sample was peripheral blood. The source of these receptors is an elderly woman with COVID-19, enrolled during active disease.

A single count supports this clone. The CDR3 spells CASTTPAHGYTF. The CDR3 DNA reads TGTGCCAGCACAACACCCGCCCATGGCTACACCTTC. This chain uses TRBV28 with TRBJ1-2; D not resolved. This CDR3 region has 12 residues. CDR1 and CDR2 from the germline V gene are MDHEN and SYDVKM. The V gene lost 7 bases and the J gene lost 6 bases, with 12 bases spanning the gap.

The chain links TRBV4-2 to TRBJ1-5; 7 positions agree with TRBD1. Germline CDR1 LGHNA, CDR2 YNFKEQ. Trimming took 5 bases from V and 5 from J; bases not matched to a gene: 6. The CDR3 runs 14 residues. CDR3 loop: CASSYDRDHQPQHF. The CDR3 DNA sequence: TGTGCCAGCAGCTACGACAGGGACCATCAGCCCCAGCATTTT.

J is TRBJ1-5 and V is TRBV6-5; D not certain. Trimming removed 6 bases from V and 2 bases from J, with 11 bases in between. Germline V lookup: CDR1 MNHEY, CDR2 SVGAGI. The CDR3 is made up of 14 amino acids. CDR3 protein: CASRLLGGNQPQHF. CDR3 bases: TGTGCCAGCAGATTGCTAGGTGGCAATCAGCCCCAGCATTTT.

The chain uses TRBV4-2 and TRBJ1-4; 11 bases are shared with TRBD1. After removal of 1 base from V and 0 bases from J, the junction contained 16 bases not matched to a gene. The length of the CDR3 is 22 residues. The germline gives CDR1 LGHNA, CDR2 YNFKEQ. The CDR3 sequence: CASSQVWTGGSDSPPTNEKLFF. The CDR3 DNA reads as TGTGCCAGCAGCCAAGTCTGGACAGGGGGCTCGGATTCTCCCCCAACTAATGAAAAACTGTTTTTT.

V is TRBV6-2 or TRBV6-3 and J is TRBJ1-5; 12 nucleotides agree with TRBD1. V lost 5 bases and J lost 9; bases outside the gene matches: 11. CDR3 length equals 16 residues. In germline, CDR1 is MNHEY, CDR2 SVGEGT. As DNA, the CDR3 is TGTGCCAGCAGTCGGTCCGGGACAGGGGGCCTTCCGCCCCAGCATTTT. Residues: CASSRSGTGGLPPQHF.

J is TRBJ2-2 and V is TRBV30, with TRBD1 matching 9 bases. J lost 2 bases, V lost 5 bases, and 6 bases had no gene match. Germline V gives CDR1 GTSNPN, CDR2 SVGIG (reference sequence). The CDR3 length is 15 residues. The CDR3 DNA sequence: TGTGCCTGGGTGGACAGGGGACAAAACACCGGGGAGCTGTTTTTT. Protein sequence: CAWVDRGQNTGELFF.

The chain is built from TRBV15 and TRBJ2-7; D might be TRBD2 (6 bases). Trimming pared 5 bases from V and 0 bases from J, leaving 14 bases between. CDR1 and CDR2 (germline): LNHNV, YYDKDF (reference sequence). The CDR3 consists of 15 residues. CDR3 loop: CATSRGSGYSYEQYF. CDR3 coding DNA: TGTGCCACCAGCCGTGGGAGCGGGTACTCCTACGAGCAGTACTTC.

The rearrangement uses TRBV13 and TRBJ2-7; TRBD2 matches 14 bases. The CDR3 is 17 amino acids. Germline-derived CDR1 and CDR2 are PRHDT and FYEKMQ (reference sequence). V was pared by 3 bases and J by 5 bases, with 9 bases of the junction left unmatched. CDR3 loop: CASSFGTSGSVVNEQYF. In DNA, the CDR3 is TGTGCCAGCAGCTTCGGGACTAGCGGGAGTGTTGTCAACGAGCAGTACTTC.

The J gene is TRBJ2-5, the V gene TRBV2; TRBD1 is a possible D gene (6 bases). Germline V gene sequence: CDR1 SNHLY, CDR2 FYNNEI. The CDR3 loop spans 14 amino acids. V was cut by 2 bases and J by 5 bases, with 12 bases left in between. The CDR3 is CASSETGLRETQYF. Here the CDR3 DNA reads TGTGCCAGCAGTGAAACAGGGTTAAGGGAGACCCAGTACTTC.